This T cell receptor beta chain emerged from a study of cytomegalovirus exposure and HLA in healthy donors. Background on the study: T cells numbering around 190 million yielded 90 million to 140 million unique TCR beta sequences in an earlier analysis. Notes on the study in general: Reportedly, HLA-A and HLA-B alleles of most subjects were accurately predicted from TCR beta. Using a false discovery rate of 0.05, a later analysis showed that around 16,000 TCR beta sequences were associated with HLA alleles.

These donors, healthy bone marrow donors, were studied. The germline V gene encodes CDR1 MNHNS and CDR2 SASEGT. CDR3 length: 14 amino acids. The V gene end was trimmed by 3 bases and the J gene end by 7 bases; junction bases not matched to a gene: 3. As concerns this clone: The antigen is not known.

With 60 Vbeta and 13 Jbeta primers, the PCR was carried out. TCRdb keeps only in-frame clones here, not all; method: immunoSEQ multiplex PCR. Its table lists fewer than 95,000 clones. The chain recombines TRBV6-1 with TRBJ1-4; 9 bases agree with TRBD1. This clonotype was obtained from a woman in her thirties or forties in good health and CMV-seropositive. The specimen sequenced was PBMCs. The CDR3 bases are TGTGCCAGCAGTGACCGGGACAGGGTTGAAAAACTGTTTTTT. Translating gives CASSDRDRVEKLFF.